One sample yielded the 32 T cell receptor beta chains listed below, sequenced in a study of CD8+ T cells in alopecia areata. Described treatment: oral pan-JAK inhibitor, 5-10 mg twice daily. It was cDNA, reverse transcribed from extracted RNA, that served as the sequencing template. Only in-frame clones appear in the TCRdb table, and some are missing; sequencing was by immunoSEQ multiplex PCR. The table has around 120,000 clones, over 60% seen once; the top ten hold 5.7%. The source material was CD4+ T cells sorted from blood, sampled at week 4, from a patient treated with tofacitinib. All receptors derive from a human donor with alopecia areata.

This chain uses TRBV6-5 with TRBJ2-7; D remains ambiguous. The ends were cut back, 0 bases at V and 1 base at J, with 7 bases in the middle. This CDR3 has 14 residues. In germline, CDR1 is MNHEY, CDR2 SVGAGI. The CDR3 sequence: CASSYSGPSYEQYF. The CDR3 DNA reads as TGTGCCAGCAGTTACTCTGGGCCATCCTACGAGCAGTACTTC.

The chain combines TRBV30 with TRBJ2-1; no reliable D call. In germline, CDR1 is GTSNPN, CDR2 SVGIG (reference sequence). This CDR3 is 11 amino acids long. With 2 bases removed from V and 7 bases from J, the gap between germline ends came to 6 bases. CDR3 DNA: TGTGCCTGGAGTTCAGCAAATGAGCAGTTCTTC. Translated, it gives CAWSSANEQFF.

The chain employs TRBV30 and TRBJ1-1, with unresolved D. The V end was cut by 3 bases, the J end by 0 bases, with 14 bases between. The length of the CDR3 is 15 residues. Germline assignment: CDR1 GTSNPN and CDR2 SVGIG (reference sequence). Written as DNA, the CDR3 is TGTGCCTGGAGCTTTTCCTCGGCAATGAACACTGAAGCTTTCTTT. This gives the protein CAWSFSSAMNTEAFF. The whole variable domain, filled in from reference TRBV30 and TRBJ1-1, reads SQTIHQWPATLVQPVGSPLSLECTVEGTSNPNLYWYRQAAGRGLQLLFYSVGIGQISSEVPQNLSASRPQDRQFILSSKKLLLSDSGFYLCAWSFSSAMNTEAFFGQGTRLTVV.

Here the CDR3 reads CSVGTGGNSPLHF. The CDR3, as DNA: TGCAGCGTTGGGACAGGGGGTAATTCACCCCTCCACTTT. The J gene is TRBJ1-6, the V gene TRBV29-1, with 10 positions matching TRBD1. This CDR3 is built from 13 residues. V dropped 4 bases and J dropped 6; count of bases not matched to a gene: 0. Germline V gives CDR1 SQVTM, CDR2 ANQGSEA.

This chain links TRBV10-3 with TRBJ2-6; a possible D gene is TRBD1 (6 bases). Germline CDR1 is ENHRY and CDR2 is SYGVKD. The V and J ends lost 0 bases and 0 bases respectively, with 12 bases between them. The CDR3 is 18 amino acids. The CDR3 here is CAISESGRGSSGANVLTF. In nucleotides, the CDR3 is TGTGCCATCAGTGAGTCGGGAAGGGGGAGCTCTGGGGCCAACGTCCTGACTTTC.

The rearrangement links TRBV7-2 to TRBJ1-5; perhaps TRBD1 as D (5 bases). The CDR3 is 13 residues long. The V end was cut by 2 bases, the J end by 5 bases, with 7 bases between. Per germline, CDR1 SGHTA and CDR2 FQGNSA. The CDR3 bases are TGTGCCAGCAGCTTACAGGGTTATCAGCCCCAGCATTTT. Protein sequence: CASSLQGYQPQHF.

In DNA, the CDR3 is TGTGCCAGCAGCCTCCGAGGGACCTCCTACGAGCAGTACTTC. Amino acids: CASSLRGTSYEQYF. The chain recombines TRBV5-4 with TRBJ2-7; D tentatively fits TRBD1 or TRBD2 (5 bases each). Per the germline V gene, CDR1 is SGHNT and CDR2 is YYREEE (reference sequence). This CDR3 has 14 residues. V lost 4 bases and J lost 0, with 11 bases in between.

The V and J genes are TRBV30 and TRBJ2-1; TRBD1 might be the D (8 bases). This CDR3 is 16 amino acids long. Germline values: CDR1 GTSNPN, CDR2 SVGIG (reference sequence). Trimming left V 0 bases short and J 0 bases short, with 12 bases between. The CDR3 bases are TGTGCCTGGAGTGTACAGGGGGACTACTCCTACAATGAGCAGTTCTTC. Its protein is CAWSVQGDYSYNEQFF.

The V call is TRBV28, the J call TRBJ1-2; tentatively, D is TRBD1 (6 bases). Germline V gene lookup returns CDR1 MDHEN and CDR2 SYDVKM. Trimming left V 8 bases short and J 7 bases short, with 26 bases between. The CDR3 spans 16 residues. CDR3 nucleotide sequence: TGTGCCAGCCTACGTACAGGGAGATCTACAGGAACTGGCTACACCTTC. It encodes CASLRTGRSTGTGYTF.

The chain carries TRBV28 and TRBJ1-6; D remains unclear. Deletions cut 6 bases from V and 6 bases from J, with 12 bases between. The CDR3 is made up of 14 amino acids. Germline CDR1 and CDR2: MDHEN and SYDVKM. CDR3: CASSNGLINSPLHF. In nucleotides, the CDR3 is TGTGCCAGCAGCAACGGGCTTATTAATTCACCCCTCCACTTT.

This clone was found a few times. V usage is TRBV2 and J usage is TRBJ1-5; 8 bases map to TRBD1. V lost 6 bases and J lost 7; bases outside the gene matches: 8. The V gene's germline CDR1 is SNHLY and CDR2 FYNNEI. The CDR3 is made up of 14 amino acids. CDR3 region: CASRGGTGGQPQHF. The CDR3 DNA reads TGTGCCAGCAGGGGAGGGACAGGAGGCCAGCCCCAGCATTTT.

The chain carries TRBV5-1 and TRBJ2-1, with 7 bases matching TRBD1. The V and J ends lost 7 bases and 0 bases, in that order; junction bases with no gene match: 1. The CDR3 loop spans 13 amino acids. Germline CDR1 reads SGHRS; CDR2 reads YFSETQ. The CDR3 sequence: CASRDSSYNEQFF. CDR3 in DNA: TGCGCCAGCCGGGACAGCTCCTACAATGAGCAGTTCTTC.

This sequence joins TRBV4-2 and TRBJ2-4; D is perhaps TRBD2 (5 bases). The V end lost 1 base, the J end lost 0 bases, and 10 bases lay between the germline ends. Germline CDR1 reads LGHNA; CDR2 reads YNFKEQ. The CDR3 has 16 amino acids. The CDR3 nucleotides read TGTGCCAGCAGCCAAGGGCGGGCACTAGCCAAAAACATTCAGTACTTC. It translates to CASSQGRALAKNIQYF.

This clone appeared a few times. V gene TRBV27 combines with J gene TRBJ1-1; D is unclear. CDR3 size: 14 residues. Germline CDR1 and CDR2: MNHEY and SMNVEV (reference sequence). V dropped 2 bases and J dropped 1 base, with 8 bases sitting between them. This chain's CDR3 is CASSLEHTNTEAFF. DNA of the CDR3: TGTGCCAGCAGTTTAGAACACACGAACACTGAAGCTTTCTTT.

This clone was seen once. The chain joins TRBV5-1 to TRBJ2-7; D is undetermined. The CDR3 extends over 12 amino acids. From germline, CDR1 is SGHRS and CDR2 YFSETQ. V was clipped by 4 bases and J by 0 bases, with 5 bases between them. The CDR3 here is CASSPSSYEQYF. CDR3 bases: TGCGCCAGCAGCCCCAGCTCCTACGAGCAGTACTTC.

The J gene is TRBJ2-5, the V gene TRBV7-8; a possible D gene is TRBD2 (6 bases). Trimming left V 4 bases short and J 2 bases short, with 8 bases between. CDR3 length: 13 amino acids. Germline V gene lookup returns CDR1 SGHVS and CDR2 FQNEAQ. CDR3 DNA sequence: TGTGCCAGCAGCTGGGGGGAGCAAGAGACCCAGTACTTC. Encoded protein: CASSWGEQETQYF.

The chain uses TRBV29-1 and TRBJ2-3, with 7 bases matching TRBD2. Germline V lookup: CDR1 SQVTM, CDR2 ANQGSEA. This CDR3 region has 14 residues. J lost 1 base, V lost 8 bases, and 9 bases had no gene match. For the CDR3, the DNA is TGCAGCTTCACTGCAGCGGGACGCACAGATACGCAGTATTTT. Its protein is CSFTAAGRTDTQYF.

The CDR3 loop reads CASSLGGTGDGNQPQHF. The CDR3 nucleotides are TGCGCCAGCAGCTTAGGGGGTACAGGGGATGGCAATCAGCCCCAGCATTTT. The chain is built from TRBV5-1 and TRBJ1-5, with 7 bases fitting TRBD1. The germline gives CDR1 SGHRS, CDR2 YFSETQ. V shed 2 bases, J shed 2 bases, and the junction held 10 bases outside the gene matches. CDR3 size: 17 residues. Full variable domain (rest looked up from reference TRBV5-1 and TRBJ1-5): KAGVTQTPRYLIKTRGQQVTLSCSPISGHRSVSWYQQTPGQGLQFLFEYFSETQRNKGNFPGRFSGRQFSNSRSEMNVSTLELGDSALYLCASSLGGTGDGNQPQHFGDGTRLSIL.

The chain carries TRBV10-3 and TRBJ2-2; TRBD1 matches at 12 bases. Germline CDR1 ENHRY, CDR2 SYGVKD. J lost 6 bases, V lost 10 bases, and 9 bases had no gene match. CDR3 length equals 15 residues. In DNA, the CDR3 is TGTGCCACCGCGATCGGGACAGGGGGCTCCGGGGAGCTGTTTTTT. The encoded protein is CATAIGTGGSGELFF.

V and J are TRBV6-1 and TRBJ2-5; D not resolved. Trimming pared 11 bases from V and 0 bases from J, leaving 13 bases between. Germline CDR1 reads MNHNS; CDR2 reads SASEGT. There are 13 residues in the CDR3. The DNA of the CDR3 is TGTGCCGGAAGCATCCACAACCAAGAGACCCAGTACTTC. Amino acids: CAGSIHNQETQYF.

The J gene is TRBJ2-3, the V gene TRBV11-2; no definite D call. CDR3 length: 11 amino acids. V lost 6 bases to trimming and J lost 6 bases, with 7 bases between them. In germline, CDR1 is SGHAT, CDR2 FQNNGV. CDR3 DNA sequence: TGTGCCAGCAGGGACGAGGATACGCAGTATTTT. Translating gives CASRDEDTQYF.

In DNA form, the CDR3 reads TGCGCCAGCAGCCAGTCGACGCCGGGGGGTCCCTACAATGAGCAGTTCTTC. Protein product: CASSQSTPGGPYNEQFF. J is TRBJ2-1 and V is TRBV4-1, with 7 nucleotides matching TRBD2. The length of the CDR3 is 17 residues. Germline lookup yields CDR1 MGHRA and CDR2 YSYEKL. V shed 3 bases, J shed 2 bases, and the junction held 10 bases outside the gene matches.

V is TRBV5-1 and J is TRBJ1-1, with D possibly being TRBD1 (5 bases). Germline CDR1 is SGHRS and CDR2 is YFSETQ. This CDR3 comprises 14 residues. Between the trimmed V and J ends, which lost 4 bases and 6 bases, there was a span of 16 bases. The CDR3 spells CASSLMAGNAEAFF. The CDR3 nucleotides read TGCGCCAGCAGCCTGATGGCAGGGAATGCTGAAGCTTTCTTT.

The rearrangement links TRBV25-1 to TRBJ1-2; a possible D gene is TRBD1 (6 bases). The germline gives CDR1 MGHDK, CDR2 SYGVNS. The CDR3 length is 13 residues. V lost 1 base and J 8 bases, leaving 11 bases between the germline ends. The CDR3 spells CASSESQGFGYTF. CDR3 DNA sequence: TGTGCCAGCAGTGAATCACAGGGATTCGGCTACACCTTC.

The chain links TRBV5-1 to TRBJ2-7; D is tentatively TRBD1 or TRBD2 (5 bases each). CDR1 SGHRS and CDR2 YFSETQ come from the germline V gene. V gave up 0 bases and J gave up 0 bases, with 13 bases separating them. The CDR3 runs to 16 residues. The CDR3 spells CASSLVGGANSYEQYF. The CDR3 DNA sequence: TGCGCCAGCAGCTTGGTTGGGGGAGCAAACTCCTACGAGCAGTACTTC.

This clone was seen a few times. The J gene is TRBJ1-2, the V gene TRBV28; weak D call: TRBD1 (5 bases). Germline loops: CDR1 MDHEN, CDR2 SYDVKM. The CDR3 totals 10 residues. Trimming removed 8 bases from V and 6 bases from J, with 7 bases in between. CDR3 protein: CASGANGYTF. The CDR3 DNA follows: TGTGCCAGCGGGGCAAATGGCTACACCTTC.

This chain connects TRBV30 to TRBJ1-4; D not resolved. Trimming took off 0 bases at V and 0 bases at J, with 20 bases between the two ends. CDR3 size: 19 residues. Germline-derived CDR1 and CDR2 are GTSNPN and SVGIG (reference sequence). DNA of the CDR3: TGTGCCTGGAGTGTTACACCTGGGTCATCATTTGCAACTAATGAAAAACTGTTTTTT. Translated: CAWSVTPGSSFATNEKLFF.

This clone was observed a single time. This chain links TRBV28 with TRBJ2-5; D gene ambiguous. V dropped 3 bases and J dropped 5 bases, with 16 bases sitting between them. Germline V gene lookup returns CDR1 MDHEN and CDR2 SYDVKM. The CDR3 runs 15 residues. CDR3 sequence: CASSFLAGGLETQYF. DNA of the CDR3: TGTGCCAGCAGTTTTTTGGCCGGTGGGCTCGAGACCCAGTACTTC.

V is TRBV6-1 and J is TRBJ2-5, with 7 bases lining up with TRBD2. V was clipped by 6 bases and J by 5 bases; unmatched bases: 6. The CDR3 consists of 13 residues. Germline CDR1 is MNHNS and CDR2 is SASEGT. The CDR3 loop reads CASSRGSGETQYF. The DNA for the CDR3 is TGTGCCAGCAGCCGCGGGAGTGGGGAGACCCAGTACTTC.

The table lists this clone with a count of one. The rearrangement uses TRBV29-1 and TRBJ2-5; 10 nucleotides agree with TRBD2. The CDR3 spans 14 residues. V dropped 6 bases and J dropped 4; count of bases not matched to a gene: 8. Germline V gives CDR1 SQVTM, CDR2 ANQGSEA. The CDR3 bases are TGCAGCGTCTTTCCCAGCGGGGGGGCAGAGACCCAGTACTTC. Its protein product is CSVFPSGGAETQYF.

This clone has only one observation. J is TRBJ1-1 and V is TRBV7-2, with D maybe TRBD1 (6 bases). Trimming shortened V by 5 bases and J by 4 bases, and 14 bases separated the two germline ends. The CDR3 is made up of 14 amino acids. CDR1 and CDR2 from the germline V gene are SGHTA and FQGNSA. CDR3 protein: CASSPYRVSTEAFF. The CDR3, as DNA: TGTGCCAGCAGCCCCTACAGGGTATCCACTGAAGCTTTCTTT.

The V gene is TRBV29-1, the J gene TRBJ2-5, with unresolved D. This CDR3 region has 12 residues. CDR1 is SQVTM, CDR2 ANQGSEA, per germline. V shed 6 bases and J shed 3 bases, with 11 bases lying between them. The CDR3 DNA reads as TGCAGCGTCCGGCCCACGGAAGAGACCCAGTACTTC. Its translation: CSVRPTEETQYF.